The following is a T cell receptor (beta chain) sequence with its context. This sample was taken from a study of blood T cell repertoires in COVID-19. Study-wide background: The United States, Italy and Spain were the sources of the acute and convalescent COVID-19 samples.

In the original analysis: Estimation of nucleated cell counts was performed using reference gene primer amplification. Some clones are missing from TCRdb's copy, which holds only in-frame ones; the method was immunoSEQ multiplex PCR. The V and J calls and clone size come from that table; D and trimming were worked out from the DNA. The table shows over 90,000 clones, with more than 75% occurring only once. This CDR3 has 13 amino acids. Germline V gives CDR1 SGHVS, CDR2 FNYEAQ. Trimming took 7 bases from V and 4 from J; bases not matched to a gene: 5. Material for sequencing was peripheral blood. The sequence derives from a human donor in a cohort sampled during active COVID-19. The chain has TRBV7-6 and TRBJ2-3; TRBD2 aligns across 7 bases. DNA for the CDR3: TGTGCCAGCAAAGAGCGGGGTGCAGATACGCAGTATTTT. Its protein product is CASKERGADTQYF.